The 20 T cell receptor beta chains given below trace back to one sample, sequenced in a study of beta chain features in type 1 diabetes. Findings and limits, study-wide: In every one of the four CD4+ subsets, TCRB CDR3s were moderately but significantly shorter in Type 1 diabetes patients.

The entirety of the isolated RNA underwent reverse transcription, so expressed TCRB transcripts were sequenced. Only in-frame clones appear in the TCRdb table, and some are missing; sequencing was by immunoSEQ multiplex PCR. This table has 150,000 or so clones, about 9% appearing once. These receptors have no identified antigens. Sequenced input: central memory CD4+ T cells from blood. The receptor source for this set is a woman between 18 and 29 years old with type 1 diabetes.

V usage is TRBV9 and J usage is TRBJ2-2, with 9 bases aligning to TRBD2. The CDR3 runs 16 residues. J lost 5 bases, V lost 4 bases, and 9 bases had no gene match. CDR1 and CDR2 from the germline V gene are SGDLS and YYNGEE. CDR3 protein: CASSLIAGVGTGELFF. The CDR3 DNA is TGTGCCAGCAGCCTCATAGCGGGAGTGGGTACCGGGGAGCTGTTTTTT.

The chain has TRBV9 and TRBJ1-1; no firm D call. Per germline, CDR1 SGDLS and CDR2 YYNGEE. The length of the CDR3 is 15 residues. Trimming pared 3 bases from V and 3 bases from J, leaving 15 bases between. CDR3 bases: TGTGCCAGCAGCGAAACGGGTGGTAAGGACACTGAAGCTTTCTTT. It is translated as CASSETGGKDTEAFF.

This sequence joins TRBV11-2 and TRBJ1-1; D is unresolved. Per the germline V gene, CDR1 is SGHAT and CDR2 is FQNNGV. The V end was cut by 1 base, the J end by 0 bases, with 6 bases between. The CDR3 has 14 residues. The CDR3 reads CASSLALLNTEAFF. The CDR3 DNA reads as TGTGCCAGCAGCTTAGCCCTGTTGAACACTGAAGCTTTCTTT.

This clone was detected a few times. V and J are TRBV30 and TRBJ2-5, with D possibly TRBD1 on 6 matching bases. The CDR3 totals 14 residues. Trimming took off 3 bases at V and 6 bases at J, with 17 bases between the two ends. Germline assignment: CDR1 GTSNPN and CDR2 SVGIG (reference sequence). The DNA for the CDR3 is TGTGCCTGGAGCCTACTCGGGGACACCCAGACCCAGTACTTC. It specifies CAWSLLGDTQTQYF.

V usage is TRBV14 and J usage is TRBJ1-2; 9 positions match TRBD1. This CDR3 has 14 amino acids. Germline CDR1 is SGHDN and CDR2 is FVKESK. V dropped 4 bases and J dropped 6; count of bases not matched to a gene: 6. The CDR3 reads CASSPRTGVDGYTF. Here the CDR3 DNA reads TGTGCCAGCAGCCCCAGGACAGGGGTAGATGGCTACACCTTC. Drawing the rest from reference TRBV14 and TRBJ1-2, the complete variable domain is EAGVTQFPSHSVIEKGQTVTLRCDPISGHDNLYWYRRVMGKEIKFLLHFVKESKQDESGMPNNRFLAERTGGTYSTLKVQPAELEDSGVYFCASSPRTGVDGYTFGSGTRLTVV.

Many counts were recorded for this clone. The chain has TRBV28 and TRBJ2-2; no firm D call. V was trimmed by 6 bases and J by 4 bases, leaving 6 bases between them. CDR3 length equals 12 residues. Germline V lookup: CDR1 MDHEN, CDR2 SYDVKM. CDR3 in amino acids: CASRRFTGELFF. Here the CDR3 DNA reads TGTGCCAGCAGACGGTTCACCGGGGAGCTGTTTTTT.

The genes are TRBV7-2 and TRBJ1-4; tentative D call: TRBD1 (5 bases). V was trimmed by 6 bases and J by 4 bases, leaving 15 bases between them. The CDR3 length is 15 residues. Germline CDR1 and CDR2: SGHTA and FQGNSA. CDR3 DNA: TGTGCCAGCAGACAAACCTCCGGGGGTAATGAAAAACTGTTTTTT. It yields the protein CASRQTSGGNEKLFF.

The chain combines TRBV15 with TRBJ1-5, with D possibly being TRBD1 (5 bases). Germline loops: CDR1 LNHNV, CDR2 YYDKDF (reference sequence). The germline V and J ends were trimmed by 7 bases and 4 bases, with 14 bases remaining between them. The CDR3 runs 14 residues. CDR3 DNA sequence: TGTGCCACCAAAAGTCGACAGCTAAATCAGCCCCAGCATTTT. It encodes CATKSRQLNQPQHF.

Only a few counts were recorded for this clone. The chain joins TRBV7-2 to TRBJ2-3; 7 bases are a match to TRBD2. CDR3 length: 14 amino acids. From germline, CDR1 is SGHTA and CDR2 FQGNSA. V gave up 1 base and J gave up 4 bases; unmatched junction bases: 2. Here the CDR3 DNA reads TGTGCCAGCAGCTTAGGCGGGAGTGCAGATACGCAGTATTTT. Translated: CASSLGGSADTQYF.

The CDR3 region is CSVGDRGQFF. Here the CDR3 DNA reads TGCAGCGTTGGGGACAGGGGGCAGTTCTTC. The rearrangement uses TRBV29-1 and TRBJ2-1, with 10 bases fitting TRBD1. CDR3 length: 10 amino acids. The V gene's germline CDR1 is SQVTM and CDR2 ANQGSEA. Trimming at V came to 4 bases and at J to 12 bases, leaving 0 bases not matched to a gene.

The CDR3 region has the DNA TGTGCCAGCAGTTCCACCCGTACCACAGGGCTATATGGCTACACCTTC. Amino acid sequence: CASSSTRTTGLYGYTF. The chain recombines TRBV27 with TRBJ1-2; the D gene is possibly TRBD1 (6 bases). V was shortened by 4 bases and J by 5 bases, with 20 bases between the two germline ends. CDR1 MNHEY and CDR2 SMNVEV come from the germline V gene (reference sequence). The CDR3 is 16 residues long.

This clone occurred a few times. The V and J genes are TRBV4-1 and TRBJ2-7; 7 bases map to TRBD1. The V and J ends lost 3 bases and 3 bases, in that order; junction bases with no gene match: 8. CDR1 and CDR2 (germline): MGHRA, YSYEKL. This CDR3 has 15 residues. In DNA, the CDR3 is TGCGCCAGCAGCCAGCAACGGGACAGAGACTACGAGCAGTACTTC. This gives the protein CASSQQRDRDYEQYF.

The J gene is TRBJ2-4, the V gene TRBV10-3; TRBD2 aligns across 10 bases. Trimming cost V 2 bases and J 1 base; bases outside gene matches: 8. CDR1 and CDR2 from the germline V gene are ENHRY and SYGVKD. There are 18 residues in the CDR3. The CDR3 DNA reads TGTGCCATCAGTGAGCTAGCGGGGGCCCCTACGGCCAAAAACATTCAGTACTTC. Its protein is CAISELAGAPTAKNIQYF.

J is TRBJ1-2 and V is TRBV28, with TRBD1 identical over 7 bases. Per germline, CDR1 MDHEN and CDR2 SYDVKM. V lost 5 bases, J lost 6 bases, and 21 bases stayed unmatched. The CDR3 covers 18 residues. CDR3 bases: TGTGCCAGCAGTCCATCTCCGGGACAGATGGACCTACTACATGGCTACACCTTC. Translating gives CASSPSPGQMDLLHGYTF.

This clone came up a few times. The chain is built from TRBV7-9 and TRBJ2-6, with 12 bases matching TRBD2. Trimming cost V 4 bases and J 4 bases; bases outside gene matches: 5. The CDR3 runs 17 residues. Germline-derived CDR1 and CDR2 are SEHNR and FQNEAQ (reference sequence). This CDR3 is CASSSRLAGAGANVLTF. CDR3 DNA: TGTGCCAGCAGCTCACGACTAGCGGGGGCCGGGGCCAACGTCCTGACTTTC.

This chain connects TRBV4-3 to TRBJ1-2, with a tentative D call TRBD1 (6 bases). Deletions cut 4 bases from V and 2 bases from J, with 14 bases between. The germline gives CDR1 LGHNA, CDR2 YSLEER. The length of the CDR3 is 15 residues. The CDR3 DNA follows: TGCGCCAGCAGCCTAGGGGGAGACGGGAACTATGGCTACACCTTC. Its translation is CASSLGGDGNYGYTF.

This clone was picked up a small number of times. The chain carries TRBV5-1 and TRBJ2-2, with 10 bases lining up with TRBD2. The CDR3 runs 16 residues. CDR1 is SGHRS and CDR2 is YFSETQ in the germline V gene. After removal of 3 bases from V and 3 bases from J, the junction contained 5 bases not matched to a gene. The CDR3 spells CASSSGLAWDTGELFF. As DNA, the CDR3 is TGCGCCAGCAGCTCGGGACTAGCGTGGGACACCGGGGAGCTGTTTTTT.

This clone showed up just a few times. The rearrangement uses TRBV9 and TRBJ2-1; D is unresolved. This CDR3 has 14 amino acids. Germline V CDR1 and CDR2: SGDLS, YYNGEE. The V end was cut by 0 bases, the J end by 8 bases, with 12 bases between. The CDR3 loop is CASSVGPSFDEQFF. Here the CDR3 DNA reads TGTGCCAGCAGCGTAGGTCCTAGTTTCGATGAGCAGTTCTTC.

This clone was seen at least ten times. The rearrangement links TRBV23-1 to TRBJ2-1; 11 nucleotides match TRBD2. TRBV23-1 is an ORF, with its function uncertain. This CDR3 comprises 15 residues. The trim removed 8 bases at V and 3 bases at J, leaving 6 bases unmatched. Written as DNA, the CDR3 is TGCGCCAGCCCCCGACTAGCGGGATGCTACAATGAGCAGTTCTTC. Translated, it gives CASPRLAGCYNEQFF.

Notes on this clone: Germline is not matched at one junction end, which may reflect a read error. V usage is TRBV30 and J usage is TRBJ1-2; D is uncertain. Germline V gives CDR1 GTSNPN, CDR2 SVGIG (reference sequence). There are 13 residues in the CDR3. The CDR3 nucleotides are TGTGCCTGGAGTGTCACAGACACCTATGGCTACATCTTC. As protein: CAWSVTDTYGYIF.